The TCR beta chain described here comes from a study of T cells after yellow fever vaccination. TCRdb re-called the 5' RACE reads through MiXCR, storing one row per CDR3 protein. The table lists 350,000 to 550,000 distinct CDR3 sequences, roughly a sixth of them singletons. A word on this clonotype: Its target is not known.

Findings and limits, study-wide: There was a small share of clonotypes that showed up in both the CD4 and CD8 compartments. The secondary T-cell response peaked on day 5, not day 15, but was weaker. Most primary-vaccination clones reappeared after the booster (approximately 95% CD4, 88% CD8). High-abundance clonotypes from the bulk population could contaminate FACS-sorted repertoires.

The CDR3 has 15 amino acids. Trimming at V came to 0 bases and at J to 6 bases, leaving 4 bases not matched to a gene. Germline CDR1 and CDR2: KGHSH and LQKENI. The clonotype originates from a man aged 18 to 29 who received the YFV17D yellow fever vaccine. This chain links TRBV18 with TRBJ2-3, with 9 positions matching TRBD2. Sample: PBMCs, taken before the yellow fever booster vaccination. Here the CDR3 DNA reads TGTGCCAGCTCACCACCGCGGGGGGGATCGGATACGCAGTATTTT. It codes for CASSPPRGGSDTQYF.